Listed here is a single TCR beta chain. This sequence may be a read error, since a much larger clone differs from it by one base. Per germline, CDR1 SEHNR and CDR2 FQNEAQ (reference sequence). This CDR3 has 13 residues. This sample stems from a study of tumor-infiltrating lymphocytes in primary liver carcinoma. With 500 to 650 ng total RNA as template and a constant-region primer, TCR beta cDNA was made. Employing slightly modified ARM-PCR, three nested multiplex PCR rounds were run, and these gave rise to the TCR beta libraries. Both of the initial two PCR rounds ran for 10 cycles and employed TRBV1-TRBV30 forward primers alongside a C-beta reverse primer. TCRdb called the multiplex PCR reads again in MiXCR, with one record for every CDR3 protein. The sample includes 90,000 to 100,000 distinct CDR3 sequences, more than 65% of them seen just once. Co-extraction yielded RNA and DNA from 20-30 mg of unsorted bulk tissue. Patients underwent resection of primary liver carcinoma.

This sequence joins TRBV7-9 and TRBJ1-1; D gene unclear. The TCR was taken from a woman in her fifties or sixties with primary liver carcinoma and hepatitis B virus infection. The material sequenced was liver tumor tissue from sampling region 5. The subset: tumor region T5, tumor centre. The CDR3 region has the DNA TGTGCCAGCAGCGCTCAAGTGAACACTAAAGCTTTCTTT. Translation gives CASSAQVNTKAFF.